This is a list of T cell receptor beta chains from one sample in a study of CD8+ T cells in alopecia areata. Some clones are missing from TCRdb's copy, which holds only in-frame ones; the method was immunoSEQ multiplex PCR. The sample gives over 90,000 clones, 65% to 90% of which show up once; 11% is in the top ten. The specimen was CD8+ T cells sorted from blood, collected between weeks 30 and 35, from a patient treated with tofacitinib. The receptors shown here come from a human donor with alopecia areata. CDR3s include the opening cysteine and the closing phenylalanine or tryptophan. D genes are given only for firm matches. Where a row states a size, it is once, few, many or the class of an expanded clone; other rows omit it.

CASSPGTGGSEQYF | TRBD1 | TRBJ2-7 | - | TRBV7-9
CASSQGVTGEAFF | TRBD1 | TRBJ1-1 | once | TRBV5-4
CASSFPGQSYNEQFF | TRBD1 | TRBJ2-1 | - | TRBV7-8
CASSWTSGGLNNEQFF | TRBD2 | TRBJ2-1 | once | TRBV7-9
CASSLARTGGTTEAFF | TRBD1 | TRBJ1-1 | - | TRBV5-1
CATSRGSVKTQYF | - | TRBJ2-5 | - | TRBV15
CASSQDSGVGYEQYF | - | TRBJ2-7 | once | TRBV4-1
CAISRDRDYEQYF | TRBD1 | TRBJ2-7 | - | TRBV10-3
CASSEYGTGGIGSGYEQYF | TRBD1 | TRBJ2-7 | - | TRBV6-4
CASSATGEGNEQFF | - | TRBJ2-1 | - | TRBV5-1
CASTQQGNHEQYF | - | TRBJ2-7 | few | TRBV6-5
CASSYLRGGVGYEQYF | TRBD2 | TRBJ2-7 | - | TRBV6-5
CASSYITEAFF | - | TRBJ1-1 | - | TRBV6-5
CASSDGYSNQPQHF | - | TRBJ1-5 | - | TRBV19
CASSPESTDTQYF | - | TRBJ2-3 | few | TRBV7-6